This TCR beta chain was identified in a study of T cell repertoires in cytomegalovirus infection. Whole-study context: Public TCR beta signatures marked donors with CMV infection and the matching HLA.

V lost 5 bases and J lost 6, with 14 bases in between. The CDR3 runs to 14 residues. Germline lookup yields CDR1 SGHTA and CDR2 FQGNSA. Findings and caveats of the study: In two of eight donors, the top clonotype was HLA-C-restricted CMV-specific.

This clonotype was seen repeatedly, ten times or more. The antigen remains unidentified. Using its own MiXCR run on the reads, TCRdb lists one record per CDR3 protein. The sample lists 110,000 to 150,000 distinct CDR3 sequences, about 6.5% seen once, with about a sixth in the top ten. The sequence derives from a human donor in good health (CMV status not recorded). Some clones in this sample may be carry-over from other donors' samples. Input material: PBMCs. J is TRBJ2-1 and V is TRBV7-2; possible D gene TRBD2, 7 bases. CDR3 sequence reads: CASSARGGGNEQFF. The CDR3 nucleotides read TGTGCCAGCAGCGCCCGGGGAGGGGGCAATGAGCAGTTCTTC.